Listed here are 27 T cell receptor beta chains from one sample, sequenced in a study of OX40 agonist ivuxolimab in advanced cancers. Generated by immunoSEQ multiplex PCR, the TCRdb table keeps only in-frame clones and is missing some. Among some 80,000 clones listed, under 90% were seen once. The specimen was CD4+ or CD8+ T cells sorted from blood, collected in a trial of the OX40 agonist ivuxolimab. The receptors derive from an adult with an advanced solid tumor such as melanoma, head and neck, liver or kidney cancer.

The V and J genes are TRBV7-2 and TRBJ1-5; D is uncertain. V lost 1 base, J lost 0 bases, and 7 bases lay in between. The CDR3 sequence is 15 residues long. Germline lookup yields CDR1 SGHTA and CDR2 FQGNSA. The CDR3 DNA reads TGTGCCAGCAGCTTAGGCCAGAATAGCAATCAGCCCCAGCATTTT. Translation gives CASSLGQNSNQPQHF.

The V and J genes are TRBV5-1 and TRBJ2-3; TRBD2 matches at 8 bases. Germline CDR1 SGHRS, CDR2 YFSETQ. Germline trimming cut 0 bases from V and 1 base from J; bases unmatched to any gene: 4. The CDR3 is made up of 16 amino acids. Here the CDR3 DNA reads TGCGCCAGCAGCTTGGAAATTAGCGGGGGCACAGATACGCAGTATTTT. It yields the protein CASSLEISGGTDTQYF.

The table lists this clone with a count of one. J is TRBJ2-7 and V is TRBV7-8, with 7 bases identical to TRBD1. J lost 4 bases, V lost 5 bases, and 8 bases had no gene match. The length of the CDR3 is 14 residues. Germline CDR1 SGHVS, CDR2 FQNEAQ. This CDR3 reads CASSGRQGLYEQYF. The CDR3 bases are TGTGCCAGCAGCGGGAGACAGGGCCTGTACGAGCAGTACTTC.

The V and J genes are TRBV7-6 and TRBJ2-1; TRBD2 matches at 15 bases. V trimming: 5 bases; J trimming: 6 bases; junction bases outside the gene matches: 2. CDR3 length: 15 residues. Looked up from germline, CDR1 is SGHVS and CDR2 is FNYEAQ. The CDR3 bases are TGTGCCAGCAGCGTGGGACTAGCGGGAGGCAATGAGCAGTTCTTC. It is translated as CASSVGLAGGNEQFF.

The gene calls are TRBV14 and TRBJ1-4; D not certain. Germline V gene data show CDR1 as SGHDN and CDR2 as FVKESK. This CDR3 has 17 amino acids. The germline V and J ends were trimmed by 2 bases and 0 bases, with 13 bases remaining between them. CDR3 amino acids: CASSQRRPDATNEKLFF. CDR3 DNA sequence: TGTGCCAGCAGCCAAAGGAGGCCAGATGCAACTAATGAAAAACTGTTTTTT.

With regard to this clone: At one end the junction does not follow the germline gene, possibly because of a read error. V gene TRBV28 combines with J gene TRBJ1-3; D is possibly TRBD1 (6 bases). The CDR3 sequence is 18 residues long. Germline-derived CDR1 and CDR2 are MDHEN and SYDVKM. In DNA form, the CDR3 reads TGTGCCAGCACTTTATTGGCTGCACAGGGAAGCTCTGGAAACACCATATATTTT. Translated: CASTLLAAQGSSGNTIYF.

The gene calls are TRBV6-1 and TRBJ1-1; D call uncertain. This CDR3 region has 14 residues. Deletions cut 3 bases from V and 2 bases from J, with 10 bases between. The germline gives CDR1 MNHNS, CDR2 SASEGT. This chain's CDR3 is CASSDLGRNTEAFF. The CDR3 coding sequence is TGTGCCAGCAGTGATCTAGGGCGAAACACTGAAGCTTTCTTT.

The chain recombines TRBV5-1 with TRBJ2-6; D possibly corresponds to TRBD1 (5 bases). Germline V gene sequence: CDR1 SGHRS, CDR2 YFSETQ. The CDR3 is 20 residues long. V was shortened by 2 bases and J by 0 bases, with 21 bases between the two germline ends. As DNA, the CDR3 is TGCGCCAGCAGCTTTCGTATGTTCTCGACAGCCCGCTCTGGGGCCAACGTCCTGACTTTC. Residues: CASSFRMFSTARSGANVLTF.

The chain has TRBV6-5 and TRBJ2-2, with 10 bases matching TRBD1. Germline CDR1 reads MNHEY; CDR2 reads SVGAGI. J lost 4 bases, V lost 8 bases, and 7 bases had no gene match. CDR3 length: 15 amino acids. The CDR3, as DNA: TGTGCCAGCTGGGAGACAGGGGGCTTCACCGGGGAGCTGTTTTTT. This gives the protein CASWETGGFTGELFF.

This sequence joins TRBV7-2 and TRBJ2-7; 10 nucleotides align to TRBD2. Germline V CDR1 and CDR2: SGHTA, FQGNSA. V shed 5 bases, J shed 7 bases, and the junction held 23 bases outside the gene matches. CDR3 size: 19 residues. CDR3 region: CASSTILGAGGPRAEEQYF. CDR3 coding DNA: TGTGCCAGCAGCACTATACTAGGAGCGGGAGGGCCTCGGGCGGAGGAGCAGTACTTC.

The chain joins TRBV29-1 to TRBJ2-7, with 10 bases identical to TRBD2. V lost 7 bases to trimming and J lost 7 bases; unmatched junction nucleotides: 10. The CDR3 has 13 residues. Germline CDR1 is SQVTM and CDR2 is ANQGSEA. The CDR3 here is CSAEGLAKREQYF. DNA for the CDR3: TGCAGCGCGGAGGGACTAGCGAAGAGAGAGCAGTACTTC.

CDR3: CASRDRGGEKLFF. CDR3 coding DNA: TGTGCCAGCAGGGACAGGGGGGGGGAAAAACTGTTTTTT. The V gene is TRBV6-6, the J gene TRBJ1-4; 10 bases map to TRBD1. Germline V gives CDR1 MNHNY, CDR2 SVGAGI (reference sequence). V trimming: 6 bases; J trimming: 8 bases; junction bases outside the gene matches: 3. The CDR3 is made up of 13 amino acids.

The CDR3 DNA is TGCGCCAGCAGCCCCAGCCCCCGGGCTGGCTACACCTTC. This codes for CASSPSPRAGYTF. The chain combines TRBV5-1 with TRBJ1-2; D gene ambiguous. The CDR3 consists of 13 residues. V was shortened by 4 bases and J by 7 bases, with 14 bases between the two germline ends. Germline V gene sequence: CDR1 SGHRS, CDR2 YFSETQ.

This clone was counted a few times. V and J are TRBV28 and TRBJ2-1; 8 nucleotides agree with TRBD2. This CDR3 has 14 amino acids. V lost 4 bases, J lost 12 bases, and 11 bases stayed unmatched. Germline lookup yields CDR1 MDHEN and CDR2 SYDVKM. Written as DNA, the CDR3 is TGTGCCAGCAGTTGGGGTAGCGGGATCACTCGGCAGTTCTTC. Its translation: CASSWGSGITRQFF.

The rearrangement joins TRBV5-1 to TRBJ1-6; the D is unclear. The germline gives CDR1 SGHRS, CDR2 YFSETQ. V gave up 2 bases and J gave up 3 bases, with 9 bases separating them. The CDR3 consists of 15 residues. Here the CDR3 reads CASSLNRNYNSPLHF. CDR3 coding DNA: TGCGCCAGCAGCTTAAACAGAAACTATAATTCACCCCTCCACTTT.

The J gene is TRBJ1-5, the V gene TRBV7-2, with a tentative D call TRBD1 (6 bases). Germline V gives CDR1 SGHTA, CDR2 FQGNSA. This CDR3 contains 14 residues. V was cut by 5 bases and J by 4 bases, with 12 bases left in between. CDR3 sequence (DNA): TGTGCCAGCAGCATAAAGGGGGGGAATCAGCCCCAGCATTTT. Protein product: CASSIKGGNQPQHF.

In regard to this clone: A junction boundary mismatches the germline segment, possibly from a read error. This same CDR3 is encoded by further DNA sequences in the sample. The rearrangement uses TRBV7-7 and TRBJ2-1, with 10 bases fitting TRBD2. The germline gives CDR1 SSHAT, CDR2 FNYEAQ (reference sequence). The CDR3 has 12 residues. CDR3 nucleotide sequence: TGTGCCAGCAGTTTAGCGGGAGGTGAGCAGTTCTTC. Its translation: CASSLAGGEQFF.

The chain uses TRBV14 and TRBJ2-5, with 9 bases aligning to TRBD2. The CDR3 loop spans 13 amino acids. The trim removed 4 bases at V and 8 bases at J, leaving 5 bases unmatched. The germline gives CDR1 SGHDN, CDR2 FVKESK. CDR3 coding DNA: TGTGCCAGCAGCCGGACCGGGACTAGCACCCAGTACTTC. Translated: CASSRTGTSTQYF.

V usage is TRBV19 and J usage is TRBJ2-1, with D perhaps given as TRBD1 or TRBD2 (5 bases each). The CDR3 extends over 14 amino acids. CDR1 and CDR2 (germline): LNHDA, SQIVND (reference sequence). Trimming removed 5 bases at V and 8 bases at J, with 16 bases between. CDR3 region: CASSGTLSLDEQFF. The CDR3 DNA sequence: TGTGCCAGTAGTGGGACCTTAAGTCTGGATGAGCAGTTCTTC. The full variable domain, rest sourced from reference TRBV19 and TRBJ2-1, is DGGITQSPKYLFRKEGQNVTLSCEQNLNHDAMYWYRQDPGQGLRLIYYSQIVNDFQKGDIAEGYSVSREKKESFPLTVTSAQKNPTAFYLCASSGTLSLDEQFFGPGTRLTVL.

This clone was seen a few times. CDR3 nucleotide sequence: TGTGCCAGTAGGACAGGGGGCCAGGGGACCCAGTACTTC. This gives the protein CASRTGGQGTQYF. The chain carries TRBV2 and TRBJ2-5, with 11 bases lining up with TRBD1. CDR3 length: 13 residues. J was trimmed by 7 bases and V by 9 bases; bases with no gene match: 7. In germline, CDR1 is SNHLY, CDR2 FYNNEI.

The chain is built from TRBV6-1 and TRBJ2-3; possible D gene TRBD2, 6 bases. Trimming cost V 6 bases and J 6 bases, with 16 bases left between them. Germline values: CDR1 MNHNS, CDR2 SASEGT. The CDR3 has 14 amino acids. The DNA of the CDR3 is TGTGCCAGCAGCGAATATCAGGGACTGGATACGCAGTATTTT. This gives the protein CASSEYQGLDTQYF.

This sequence joins TRBV15 and TRBJ2-3; a possible D gene is TRBD2 (6 bases). The CDR3 spans 16 residues. V dropped 1 base and J dropped 2 bases, with 13 bases sitting between them. CDR1 and CDR2 from the germline V gene are LNHNV and YYDKDF (reference sequence). CDR3 coding DNA: TGTGCCACCAGCAGAGTTTGGGGGACTCTCACAGATACGCAGTATTTT. Its protein product is CATSRVWGTLTDTQYF.

Turning to this clone: The sample contains more than one DNA sequence encoding this CDR3. This rearrangement joins TRBV5-1 to TRBJ2-5; D is possibly TRBD1 (6 bases). This CDR3 is built from 13 residues. From germline, CDR1 is SGHRS and CDR2 YFSETQ. V was cut by 4 bases and J by 1 base, with 8 bases left in between. CDR3 coding DNA: TGCGCCAGCAGCAGGACAGCCCAAGAGACCCAGTACTTC. Translated: CASSRTAQETQYF.

The chain combines TRBV7-3 with TRBJ1-1; D remains unclear. V was trimmed by 2 bases and J by 7 bases, leaving 14 bases between them. CDR3 length equals 14 residues. Germline CDR1 is SGHTA and CDR2 is FQGTGA. Here the CDR3 reads CASSLGPGRYEAFF. CDR3 sequence (DNA): TGTGCCAGCAGCTTAGGCCCGGGCCGTTATGAAGCTTTCTTT.

The chain joins TRBV5-1 to TRBJ2-6; possible D gene TRBD1, 5 bases. The V gene's germline CDR1 is SGHRS and CDR2 YFSETQ. The CDR3 is 15 amino acids. Trimming shortened V by 1 base and J by 1 base, and 6 bases separated the two germline ends. CDR3 in DNA: TGCGCCAGCAGCTTGAGGACATCTGGGGCCAACGTCCTGACTTTC. It is translated as CASSLRTSGANVLTF.

The rearrangement joins TRBV28 to TRBJ2-5; 8 bases fit TRBD2. This CDR3 region has 13 residues. Germline CDR1 and CDR2: MDHEN and SYDVKM. The V segment lost 6 bases and the J segment 7 bases; nucleotides outside the gene matches: 7. CDR3 bases: TGTGCCAGCAGAAGTAGCGGGACCGCGACCCAGTACTTC. This codes for CASRSSGTATQYF. Supplemented by reference TRBV28 and TRBJ2-5, the full variable domain reads DVKVTQSSRYLVKRTGEKVFLECVQDMDHENMFWYRQDPGLGLRLIYFSYDVKMKEKGDIPEGYSVSREKKERFSLILESASTNQTSMYLCASRSSGTATQYFGPGTRLLVL.

V gene TRBV7-9 combines with J gene TRBJ2-1, with 10 bases identical to TRBD2. The germline CDR1 and CDR2 sequences are SEHNR and FQNEAQ (reference sequence). The CDR3 runs 15 residues. Trimming took 1 base from V and 7 from J; bases not matched to a gene: 4. The CDR3: CASSLVLAGPNEQFF. The CDR3 bases are TGTGCCAGCAGCTTAGTACTAGCGGGACCTAATGAGCAGTTCTTC.